The TCR beta chain described here comes from a study of T cell changes during pregnancy in multiple sclerosis. Profiled with immunoSEQ multiplex PCR; TCRdb holds only in-frame clones, not every one. The sample lists roughly 50,000 clones; 85% to 95% were seen once. CDR1 is ENHRY and CDR2 is SYGVKD in the germline V gene. CDR3 length: 13 residues. V lost 2 bases and J 6 bases, leaving 11 bases between the germline ends. Specimen: CD4+ T cells from peripheral blood mononuclear cells, collected in the third trimester of pregnancy. The TCR was taken from a female donor with multiple sclerosis, enrolled in a pregnancy study. The gene calls are TRBV10-3 and TRBJ2-7; tentatively, D is TRBD1 (5 bases). The CDR3 loop reads CAISEGQGGEQYF. CDR3 DNA: TGTGCCATCAGTGAGGGGCAGGGCGGCGAGCAGTACTTC.